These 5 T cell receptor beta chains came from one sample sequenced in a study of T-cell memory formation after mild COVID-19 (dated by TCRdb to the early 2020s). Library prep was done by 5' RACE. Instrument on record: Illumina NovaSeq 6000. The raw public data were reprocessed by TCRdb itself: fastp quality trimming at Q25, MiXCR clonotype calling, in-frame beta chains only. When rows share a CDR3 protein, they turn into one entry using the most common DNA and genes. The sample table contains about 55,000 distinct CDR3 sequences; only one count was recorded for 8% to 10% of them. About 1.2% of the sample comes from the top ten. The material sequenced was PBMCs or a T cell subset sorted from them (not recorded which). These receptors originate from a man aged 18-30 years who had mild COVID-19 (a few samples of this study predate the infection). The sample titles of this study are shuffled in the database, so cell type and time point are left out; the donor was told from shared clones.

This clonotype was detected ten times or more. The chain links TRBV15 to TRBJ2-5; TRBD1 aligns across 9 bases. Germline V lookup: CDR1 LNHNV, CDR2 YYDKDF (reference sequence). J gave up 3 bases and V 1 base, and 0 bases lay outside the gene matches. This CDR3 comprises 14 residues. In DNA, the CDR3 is TGTGCCACCAGCAGAGGACAGGGGGAAGAGACCCAGTACTTC. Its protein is CATSRGQGEETQYF.

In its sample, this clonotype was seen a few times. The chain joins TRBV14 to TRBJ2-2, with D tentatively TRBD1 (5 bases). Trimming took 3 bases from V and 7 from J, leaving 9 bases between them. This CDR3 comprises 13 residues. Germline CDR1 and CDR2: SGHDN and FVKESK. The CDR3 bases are TGTGCCAGCAGCCAGAGTCAGGGCGGGGAGCTGTTTTTT. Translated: CASSQSQGGELFF. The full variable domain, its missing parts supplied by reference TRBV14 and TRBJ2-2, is EAGVTQFPSHSVIEKGQTVTLRCDPISGHDNLYWYRRVMGKEIKFLLHFVKESKQDESGMPNNRFLAERTGGTYSTLKVQPAELEDSGVYFCASSQSQGGELFFGEGSRLTVL.

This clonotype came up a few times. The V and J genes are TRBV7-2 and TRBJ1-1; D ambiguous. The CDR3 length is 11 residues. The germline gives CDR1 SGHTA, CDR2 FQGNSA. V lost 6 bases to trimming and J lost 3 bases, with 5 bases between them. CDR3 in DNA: TGTGCCAGCAGATTCGACACTGAAGCTTTCTTT. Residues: CASRFDTEAFF. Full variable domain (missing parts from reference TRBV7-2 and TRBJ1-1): GAGVSQSPSNKVTEKGKDVELRCDPISGHTALYWYRQSLGQGLEFLIYFQGNSAPDKSGLPSDRFSAERTGGSVSTLTIQRTQQEDSAVYLCASRFDTEAFFGQGTRLTVV.

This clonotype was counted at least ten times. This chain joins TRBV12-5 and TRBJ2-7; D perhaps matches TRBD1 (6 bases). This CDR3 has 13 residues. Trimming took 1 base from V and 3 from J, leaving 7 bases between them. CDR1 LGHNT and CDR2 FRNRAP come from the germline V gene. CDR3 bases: TGTGCTAGTGGTTTGGGGGGGCTCTACGAGCAGTACTTC. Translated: CASGLGGLYEQYF.

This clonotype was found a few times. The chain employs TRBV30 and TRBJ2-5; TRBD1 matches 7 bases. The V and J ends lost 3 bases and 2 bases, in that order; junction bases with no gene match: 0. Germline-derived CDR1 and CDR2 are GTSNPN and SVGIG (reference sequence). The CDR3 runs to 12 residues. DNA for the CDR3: TGTGCCTGGAGGACAGGGCAAGAGACCCAGTACTTC. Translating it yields CAWRTGQETQYF.